A selection of T cell receptor beta chains follows, all from one sample in a study of T cells in localized non-small cell lung cancer. Sequenced by immunoSEQ multiplex PCR; TCRdb stores in-frame clones only, minus some. The repertoire holds some 2,600 clones, with 25% to 30% as singletons. Sequences were derived from lung tumor tissue, sampled before any cancer treatment. The receptor source for this set is a man aged 18 to 50 with stage I lung adenocarcinoma. Both conserved end residues are part of each CDR3. The D gene is left open where the match is weak. A row's size may be missing; if present it is once, few, many or a size class.

clone size: few; D gene: .; J gene: TRBJ2-7; V gene: TRBV9; CDR3 DNA: TGTGCCAGCAGCTTACGGGGGCGCCTGTCCTACGAGCAGTACTTC; CDR3 protein: CASSLRGRLSYEQYF
clone size: .; D gene: TRBD1; J gene: TRBJ1-1; V gene: TRBV18; CDR3 DNA: TGTGCCAGCTCACGGGACAGGGAAATGTTGGGCACTGAAGCTTTCTTT; CDR3 protein: CASSRDREMLGTEAFF
clone size: .; D gene: TRBD1; J gene: TRBJ2-3; V gene: TRBV5-1; CDR3 DNA: TGCGCCAGCAGCTCCAGAGGACAGGGTGGGGCAGATACGCAGTATTTT; CDR3 protein: CASSSRGQGGADTQYF
clone size: .; D gene: .; J gene: TRBJ2-2; V gene: TRBV30; CDR3 DNA: TGTGCCTGGGATGGACGGAGGGCGAACACCGGGGAGCTGTTTTTT; CDR3 protein: CAWDGRRANTGELFF
clone size: .; D gene: .; J gene: TRBJ1-1; V gene: TRBV19; CDR3 DNA: TGTGCCAGTAGTATAGAAATCAACACTGAAGCTTTCTTT; CDR3 protein: CASSIEINTEAFF
clone size: .; D gene: .; J gene: TRBJ2-3; V gene: TRBV9; CDR3 DNA: TGTGCCAGCAGTTTAGTTTTGTCGGCATCGAGCACAGATACGCAGTATTTT; CDR3 protein: CASSLVLSASSTDTQYF
clone size: once; D gene: TRBD1; J gene: TRBJ1-6; V gene: TRBV5-1; CDR3 DNA: TGCGCCAGCAGCTTGGTCCGACAGGGAAGTTCACCCCTCCACTTT; CDR3 protein: CASSLVRQGSSPLHF
clone size: medium-sized; D gene: TRBD1; J gene: TRBJ1-4; V gene: TRBV23-1; CDR3 DNA: TGCGCCAGCAGCCAAGATGTGCACAGGGGGACTAATGAAAAACTGTTTTTT; CDR3 protein: CASSQDVHRGTNEKLFF
clone size: medium-sized; D gene: .; J gene: TRBJ2-3; V gene: TRBV6-8; CDR3 DNA: TGTGCCAGCAGTCAACAGGGAACAGATACGCAGTATTTT; CDR3 protein: CASSQQGTDTQYF
clone size: .; D gene: .; J gene: TRBJ2-3; V gene: TRBV29-1; CDR3 DNA: TGCAGCGTTGCCAAGGGCTTGGGCACAGATACGCAGTATTTT; CDR3 protein: CSVAKGLGTDTQYF
clone size: medium-sized; D gene: TRBD1; J gene: TRBJ2-7; V gene: TRBV11-3; CDR3 DNA: TGTGCCAGCAGCTTGCTGGACAGGAACTACGAGCAGTACTTC; CDR3 protein: CASSLLDRNYEQYF
clone size: few; D gene: .; J gene: TRBJ1-3; V gene: TRBV9; CDR3 DNA: TGTGCCAGCAGCACCTTACAGTCCTCTGGAAACACCATATATTTT; CDR3 protein: CASSTLQSSGNTIYF
clone size: .; D gene: .; J gene: TRBJ2-7; V gene: TRBV6-8; CDR3 DNA: TGTGCCAGCAGGGATCCGGGACCTCAATACGAGCAGTACTTC; CDR3 protein: CASRDPGPQYEQYF
clone size: medium-sized; D gene: TRBD1; J gene: TRBJ1-5; V gene: TRBV6-8; CDR3 DNA: TGTGCCATCGGAACAGGGGTGGGCAATCAGCCCCAGCATTTT; CDR3 protein: CAIGTGVGNQPQHF
clone size: .; D gene: .; J gene: TRBJ1-1; V gene: TRBV25-1; CDR3 DNA: TGTGCCAGCAGTGATCTGGGGAACACTGAAGCTTTCTTT; CDR3 protein: CASSDLGNTEAFF
clone size: .; D gene: .; J gene: TRBJ1-5; V gene: TRBV29-1; CDR3 DNA: TGCAGCATCCGGGACACCGATAGCAATCAGCCCCAGCATTTT; CDR3 protein: CSIRDTDSNQPQHF
clone size: large; D gene: TRBD2; J gene: TRBJ2-5; V gene: TRBV9; CDR3 DNA: TGTGCCAGCAGCGTAGGAGGGGGTACACCGGGACTAGCGCAAGAGACCCAGTACTTC; CDR3 protein: CASSVGGGTPGLAQETQYF
clone size: .; D gene: TRBD1; J gene: TRBJ1-3; V gene: TRBV11-3; CDR3 DNA: TGTGCCAGCAGCTTCTCCGGGACAGGGATCTCTGGAAACACCATATATTTT; CDR3 protein: CASSFSGTGISGNTIYF
clone size: medium-sized; D gene: .; J gene: TRBJ2-1; V gene: TRBV11-3; CDR3 DNA: TGTGCCAGCAGCTTAGTGTTCGGTTTCGGGAATGAGCAGTTCTTC; CDR3 protein: CASSLVFGFGNEQFF
clone size: .; D gene: TRBD1; J gene: TRBJ1-4; V gene: TRBV30; CDR3 DNA: TGTGCCTGGAGTAGAGCAGGGGGGGTGGAACTGTTTTTT; CDR3 protein: CAWSRAGGVELFF
clone size: few; D gene: .; J gene: TRBJ2-5; V gene: TRBV9; CDR3 DNA: TGTGCCAGCAGCGGGACAAACCAAGAGACCCAGTACTTC; CDR3 protein: CASSGTNQETQYF
clone size: .; D gene: .; J gene: TRBJ2-7; V gene: TRBV19; CDR3 DNA: TGTGCCAGTTTGGAGGCCAACTCCTACGAGCAGTACTTC; CDR3 protein: CASLEANSYEQYF
clone size: .; D gene: .; J gene: TRBJ2-1; V gene: TRBV19; CDR3 DNA: TGTGCCAGTACCAAGGGTGGCTGGGCCGATTACAATGAGCAGTTCTTC; CDR3 protein: CASTKGGWADYNEQFF
clone size: few; D gene: .; J gene: TRBJ1-2; V gene: TRBV6-8; CDR3 DNA: TGTGCCAGCAGTTACTACGGGAGTAACTATGGCTACACCTTC; CDR3 protein: CASSYYGSNYGYTF
clone size: medium-sized; D gene: .; J gene: TRBJ2-1; V gene: TRBV23-1; CDR3 DNA: TGCGCCAGCAGCTTCGGGGGGCACAATGAGCAGTTCTTC; CDR3 protein: CASSFGGHNEQFF
clone size: large; D gene: TRBD1; J gene: TRBJ2-1; V gene: TRBV18; CDR3 DNA: TGTGCCAGCTACGCGGACAGGTCCTATGAATGGTTCTTC; CDR3 protein: CASYADRSYEWFF
clone size: few; D gene: .; J gene: TRBJ1-6; V gene: TRBV4-1; CDR3 DNA: TGCGCCAGCAGCCCAGGGGAGGGAGGCTATAATTCACCCCTCCACTTT; CDR3 protein: CASSPGEGGYNSPLHF
clone size: hyperexpanded; D gene: .; J gene: TRBJ1-5; V gene: TRBV25-1; CDR3 DNA: TGTGCCAGCAGTGATTCAGTTAGCAATCAGCCCCAGCATTTT; CDR3 protein: CASSDSVSNQPQHF
clone size: .; D gene: TRBD1; J gene: TRBJ1-6; V gene: TRBV19; CDR3 DNA: TGTGCCAGCCGCCGGGACAGAAATTCACCCCTCCACTTT; CDR3 protein: CASRRDRNSPLHF
clone size: few; D gene: TRBD1; J gene: TRBJ1-4; V gene: TRBV18; CDR3 DNA: TGTGCCAGCTCATCGGGACAGGGCAGCGAAAATGAAAAACTGTTTTTT; CDR3 protein: CASSSGQGSENEKLFF
clone size: medium-sized; D gene: .; J gene: TRBJ1-2; V gene: TRBV11-3; CDR3 DNA: TGTGCCAGCAGCTCCACCCTGGGGCAGTTATATGGCTACACCTTC; CDR3 protein: CASSSTLGQLYGYTF
clone size: .; D gene: .; J gene: TRBJ1-2; V gene: TRBV25-1; CDR3 DNA: TGTGCCAGCAGTGAAGGGGGTAACTATGGCTACACCTTC; CDR3 protein: CASSEGGNYGYTF
clone size: few; D gene: TRBD2; J gene: TRBJ2-7; V gene: TRBV11-3; CDR3 DNA: TGTGCCAGCAGCATCGGACTAGCGGGGTGGGAAGAGCAGTACTTC; CDR3 protein: CASSIGLAGWEEQYF
clone size: .; D gene: .; J gene: TRBJ1-2; V gene: TRBV28; CDR3 DNA: TGTGCCAGCAGTTTCTCTGGTGGCGGTGGCTACACCTTC; CDR3 protein: CASSFSGGGGYTF
clone size: medium-sized; D gene: .; J gene: TRBJ2-1; V gene: TRBV11-3; CDR3 DNA: TGTGCCAGCAGCTTAAGGCAGGGGCTGGAGGATGAGCAGTTCTTC; CDR3 protein: CASSLRQGLEDEQFF
clone size: few; D gene: .; J gene: TRBJ1-2; V gene: TRBV6-8; CDR3 DNA: TGTGCCAGCAGCCTACTGGGATCAGGTACCCTCTATGGCTACACCTTC; CDR3 protein: CASSLLGSGTLYGYTF
clone size: .; D gene: .; J gene: TRBJ1-2; V gene: TRBV6-8; CDR3 DNA: TGTGCCAGCAGCCATATGACCGGGACGGTTAACTATGGCTACACCTTC; CDR3 protein: CASSHMTGTVNYGYTF
clone size: .; D gene: .; J gene: TRBJ1-1; V gene: TRBV9; CDR3 DNA: TGTGCCAGCAGCGTGTCAGGGCGAATGAACACTGAAGCTTTCTTT; CDR3 protein: CASSVSGRMNTEAFF
clone size: .; D gene: .; J gene: TRBJ2-7; V gene: TRBV6-7; CDR3 DNA: TGTGCCAGCGGACGTTCAGGAGAGCAGTACTTC; CDR3 protein: CASGRSGEQYF
clone size: medium-sized; D gene: TRBD2; J gene: TRBJ2-1; V gene: TRBV11-3; CDR3 DNA: TGTGCCAGCAGTTCCCTTTCCCGACTAGCGAGAAACAATGAGCAGTTCTTC; CDR3 protein: CASSSLSRLARNNEQFF
clone size: .; D gene: TRBD2; J gene: TRBJ2-3; V gene: TRBV14; CDR3 DNA: TGTGCCAGCAGCCTTAGATTAGCGGGCCGCACAGATACGCAGTATTTT; CDR3 protein: CASSLRLAGRTDTQYF
clone size: .; D gene: .; J gene: TRBJ2-7; V gene: TRBV14; CDR3 DNA: TGTGCCAGCAGCCAAGAAAGGCTGGGAACCTACGAGCAGTACTTC; CDR3 protein: CASSQERLGTYEQYF
clone size: medium-sized; D gene: TRBD1; J gene: TRBJ1-6; V gene: TRBV6-8; CDR3 DNA: TGTGCCGTTCAGGGACAGTATAATTCACCCCTCCACTTT; CDR3 protein: CAVQGQYNSPLHF
clone size: few; D gene: .; J gene: TRBJ1-3; V gene: TRBV23-1; CDR3 DNA: TGCGCCAGCCGCCGGGACGGCAGAAACACCATATATTTT; CDR3 protein: CASRRDGRNTIYF
clone size: few; D gene: TRBD1; J gene: TRBJ1-1; V gene: TRBV18; CDR3 DNA: TGTGCCAGCTCAGGAGGGACAGTTGAAGCTTTCTTT; CDR3 protein: CASSGGTVEAFF
clone size: large; D gene: .; J gene: TRBJ2-1; V gene: TRBV9; CDR3 DNA: TGTGCCAGCAGCGCCCTTACCTACAATGAGCAGTTCTTC; CDR3 protein: CASSALTYNEQFF
clone size: .; D gene: TRBD1; J gene: TRBJ2-7; V gene: TRBV9; CDR3 DNA: TGTGCCAGCAGCCCCCGGACAGGGGGCTACGAGCAGTACTTC; CDR3 protein: CASSPRTGGYEQYF
clone size: .; D gene: TRBD1; J gene: TRBJ1-1; V gene: TRBV11-3; CDR3 DNA: TGTGCCAGCAGCTCGACAGGGGGCGTTCATGAAGCTTTCTTT; CDR3 protein: CASSSTGGVHEAFF
clone size: few; D gene: .; J gene: TRBJ2-3; V gene: TRBV11-3; CDR3 DNA: TGTGCCAGCAGCCATGGGGCTAGTGTCACAGATACGCAGTATTTT; CDR3 protein: CASSHGASVTDTQYF
clone size: .; D gene: .; J gene: TRBJ1-6; V gene: TRBV6-8; CDR3 DNA: TGTGCCAGCAGTTACTCGAGGGCTTTTGGAGGATCACCCCTCCACTTT; CDR3 protein: CASSYSRAFGGSPLHF
clone size: few; D gene: .; J gene: TRBJ1-1; V gene: TRBV11-3; CDR3 DNA: TGTGCCAGCAGCTTCCTGCAGGGGAGGACTGAAGCTTTCTTT; CDR3 protein: CASSFLQGRTEAFF
clone size: .; D gene: .; J gene: TRBJ1-6; V gene: TRBV30; CDR3 DNA: TGTGCCTGGAGGGGGGAGTACGGGGCTTCACCCCTCCACTTT; CDR3 protein: CAWRGEYGASPLHF
clone size: .; D gene: .; J gene: TRBJ1-1; V gene: TRBV9; CDR3 DNA: TGTGCCAGCAGACGTGACGGACTGAACACTGAAGCTTTCTTT; CDR3 protein: CASRRDGLNTEAFF
clone size: few; D gene: .; J gene: TRBJ1-6; V gene: TRBV1; CDR3 DNA: TGCGCCAGCAGCTTGGGGACCGGGACAGGGGATTCACCCCTCCACTTT; CDR3 protein: CASSLGTGTGDSPLHF
clone size: .; D gene: TRBD1; J gene: TRBJ1-2; V gene: TRBV29-1; CDR3 DNA: TGCAGCGTTGATAGGCAGGGGGGAGGCTACACCTTC; CDR3 protein: CSVDRQGGGYTF
clone size: few; D gene: TRBD2; J gene: TRBJ2-1; V gene: TRBV5-1; CDR3 DNA: TGCGCCAGCAGCAGGACTAGCGGGGGGGCCTATGAGCAGTTCTTC; CDR3 protein: CASSRTSGGAYEQFF
clone size: .; D gene: TRBD1; J gene: TRBJ1-1; V gene: TRBV2; CDR3 DNA: TGTGCCAGTTCAAGGGGGCTGAACACTGAAGCTTTCTTT; CDR3 protein: CASSRGLNTEAFF